The 29 T cell receptor beta chains in this list originate from one sample, sequenced in a study of cytomegalovirus exposure and HLA in healthy donors (dated by TCRdb to about 2017). Library generation was performed with the immunoSEQ multiplex PCR assay. A mixture of 60 forward primers for TCR Vbeta segments and 13 reverse primers for TCR Jbeta segments was used in the multiplex PCR. What TCRdb holds here is the immuneACCESS table cut down to in-frame rearrangements. Part of the clones is not present; checked against another copy, under half of the missing clones reflect an unresolved V gene, and the others are unexplained. The sample yields about 130,000 clones; about 66% were counted once. 1.5% to 2% of the sample is taken by the ten largest. Input material: PBMCs. The receptors derive from a man aged 25-40 years in good health and CMV-seropositive.

The V call is TRBV21-1, the J call TRBJ1-2. TRBV21-1 is a pseudogene locus. CDR3 length: 14 residues. The CDR3 bases are TGTGCCAGCGCCAGCGGGGGAAGGGGCTATGGCTACACCTTC. Encoded protein: CASASGGRGYGYTF.

This clone occurred a few times. This chain uses TRBV28 with TRBJ1-1, with 8 bases that match TRBD1. This CDR3 is 15 amino acids long. Looked up from germline, CDR1 is MDHEN and CDR2 is SYDVKM. V lost 2 bases and J lost 0; bases outside the gene matches: 2. CDR3 coding DNA: TGTGCCAGCAGTTTACAGGGGGCATTGAACACTGAAGCTTTCTTT. Protein product: CASSLQGALNTEAFF.

The chain is built from TRBV29-1 and TRBJ2-5; D is unresolved. Trimming removed 5 bases at V and 4 bases at J, with 14 bases between. The CDR3 is 13 residues long. Germline lookup yields CDR1 SQVTM and CDR2 ANQGSEA. The CDR3 sequence: CSVSLPGTETQYF. In nucleotides, the CDR3 is TGCAGCGTTAGTCTGCCGGGTACAGAGACCCAGTACTTC. The full variable domain, its missing parts supplied by reference TRBV29-1 and TRBJ2-5, is SAVISQKPSRDICQRGTSLTIQCQVDSQVTMMFWYRQQPGQSLTLIATANQGSEATYESGFVIDKFPISRPNLTFSTLTVSNMSPEDSSIYLCSVSLPGTETQYFGPGTRLLVL.

The chain uses TRBV12-2 and TRBJ2-5; TRBD1 reflects the table's D call only, with no check against the DNA. TRBV12-2 is an annotated pseudogene. This CDR3 is built from 18 residues. CDR3 protein: CASRLAEGQGCFKETQYF. The CDR3 nucleotides are TGTGCAAGTCGCTTAGCCGAGGGACAGGGATGTTTTAAAGAGACCCAGTACTTC.

This chain connects TRBV5-1 to TRBJ2-3; D is perhaps TRBD1 (6 bases). This CDR3 has 16 amino acids. The V end was cut by 0 bases, the J end by 2 bases, with 13 bases between. Germline values: CDR1 SGHRS, CDR2 YFSETQ. The CDR3 loop is CASSLGSGTNTDTQYF. The CDR3 DNA is TGCGCCAGCAGCTTGGGTTCAGGGACAAACACAGATACGCAGTATTTT.

This clone was recorded only once. This rearrangement joins TRBV19 to TRBJ1-1; the match to TRBD1 covers 7 bases. The CDR3 runs 13 residues. V was clipped by 6 bases and J by 5 bases; unmatched bases: 6. CDR1 and CDR2 (germline): LNHDA, SQIVND (reference sequence). The CDR3 bases are TGTGCCAGTAGATCAGACAGGGAAACTGAAGCTTTCTTT. It yields the protein CASRSDRETEAFF.

This chain uses TRBV7-9 with TRBJ1-3; D is unresolved. CDR3 length: 16 amino acids. Germline CDR1 is SEHNR and CDR2 is FQNEAQ (reference sequence). Trimming took off 2 bases at V and 3 bases at J, with 14 bases between the two ends. Written as DNA, the CDR3 is TGTGCCAGCAGCTTAAGTATGCCCGGGAGTGGAAACACCATATATTTT. Translated, it gives CASSLSMPGSGNTIYF.

This clone turned up a few times. This CDR3 is CASSLAHKGETQYF. In DNA form, the CDR3 reads TGCGCCAGCAGCTTGGCTCATAAGGGGGAGACCCAGTACTTC. The rearrangement joins TRBV5-1 to TRBJ2-5, with D perhaps matching TRBD1 (5 bases). V lost 0 bases and J lost 5, with 11 bases in between. Germline CDR1 SGHRS, CDR2 YFSETQ. The CDR3 is 14 residues long.

The chain links TRBV28 to TRBJ2-7, with 12 bases aligning to TRBD2. The CDR3 sequence is 16 residues long. Germline CDR1 reads MDHEN; CDR2 reads SYDVKM. Trimming removed 5 bases from V and 3 bases from J; junction bases left unmatched: 8. Here the CDR3 reads CASSTETSGRVYEQYF. The DNA of the CDR3 is TGTGCCAGCAGTACCGAGACTAGCGGGAGAGTCTACGAGCAGTACTTC.

This rearrangement joins TRBV4-2 to TRBJ2-7, with D perhaps TRBD1 (6 bases). Germline V gene lookup returns CDR1 LGHNA and CDR2 YNFKEQ. V lost 4 bases to trimming and J lost 2 bases, with 18 bases between them. CDR3 length: 16 amino acids. CDR3 bases: TGTGCCAGCAGCCGACAGGTAAACGCGATAACCTACGAGCAGTACTTC. It codes for CASSRQVNAITYEQYF.

This clone showed up many times. The V gene is TRBV6-4, the J gene TRBJ1-1; perhaps TRBD1 as D (5 bases). The CDR3 loop spans 16 amino acids. V gave up 3 bases and J gave up 1 base, with 15 bases separating them. Germline CDR1 and CDR2: MRHNA and SNTAGT. DNA for the CDR3: TGTGCCAGCAGTGAAACTCCGGGGGTATCGAACACTGAAGCTTTCTTT. This codes for CASSETPGVSNTEAFF.

The chain links TRBV15 to TRBJ2-5; TRBD2 agrees at 7 bases. This CDR3 is 14 amino acids long. With 8 bases clipped from V and 5 bases from J, the junction kept 11 bases outside the gene matches. CDR1 and CDR2 (germline): LNHNV, YYDKDF (reference sequence). The CDR3 sequence is CATGPPGLLETQYF. CDR3 nucleotide sequence: TGTGCCACCGGGCCCCCGGGACTACTCGAGACCCAGTACTTC.

The rearrangement uses TRBV2 and TRBJ2-7; 9 bases agree with TRBD2. In germline, CDR1 is SNHLY, CDR2 FYNNEI. V shed 8 bases, J shed 2 bases, and the junction held 10 bases outside the gene matches. The CDR3 is made up of 15 amino acids. The CDR3 DNA sequence: TGTGCCAGCCGATCGACTAGCGGTACCGCCTACGAGCAGTACTTC. Translation: CASRSTSGTAYEQYF.

The chain recombines TRBV19 with TRBJ2-5; TRBD1 might be the D (6 bases). The V end lost 6 bases, the J end lost 0 bases, and 11 bases lay between the germline ends. The germline CDR1 and CDR2 sequences are LNHDA and SQIVND (reference sequence). This CDR3 is built from 14 residues. CDR3 amino acids: CASSQGQNQETQYF. CDR3 DNA: TGTGCCAGTAGCCAAGGACAGAACCAAGAGACCCAGTACTTC. The variable domain in full, completed from reference TRBV19 and TRBJ2-5, reads DGGITQSPKYLFRKEGQNVTLSCEQNLNHDAMYWYRQDPGQGLRLIYYSQIVNDFQKGDIAEGYSVSREKKESFPLTVTSAQKNPTAFYLCASSQGQNQETQYFGPGTRLLVL.

This chain joins TRBV27 and TRBJ1-2; D perhaps matches TRBD1 (5 bases). This CDR3 has 15 amino acids. Germline loops: CDR1 MNHEY, CDR2 SMNVEV (reference sequence). V shed 3 bases and J shed 0 bases, with 11 bases lying between them. CDR3 in amino acids: CASSLTVVTNYGYTF. The CDR3 DNA reads TGTGCCAGCAGTTTGACAGTCGTCACTAACTATGGCTACACCTTC.

The chain couples TRBV5-1 to TRBJ2-1, with a possible D match to TRBD2 (5 bases). CDR1 and CDR2 from the germline V gene are SGHRS and YFSETQ. Trimming pared 5 bases from V and 4 bases from J, leaving 10 bases between. This CDR3 is built from 13 residues. For the CDR3, the DNA is TGCGCCAGCAGAGCCGACTATTACAATGAGCAGTTCTTC. Its translation is CASRADYYNEQFF.

V gene TRBV28 combines with J gene TRBJ2-5; tentative D call: TRBD2 (6 bases). V shed 5 bases and J shed 5 bases, with 21 bases lying between them. Germline CDR1 is MDHEN and CDR2 is SYDVKM. The CDR3 is 16 residues long. The CDR3 nucleotides are TGTGCCAGCAGTCCACCCACAGCGGGCCGGGGGGAGACCCAGTACTTC. Translating it yields CASSPPTAGRGETQYF.

This clone appeared a few times. The chain couples TRBV5-4 to TRBJ2-3; 9 bases line up with TRBD2. Trimming at V came to 2 bases and at J to 0 bases, leaving 1 base not matched to a gene. From germline, CDR1 is SGHNT and CDR2 YYREEE (reference sequence). The CDR3 spans 15 residues. The CDR3 coding sequence is TGTGCCAGCAGCTTTGGACTAGCGAGCACAGATACGCAGTATTTT. Its translation: CASSFGLASTDTQYF. The variable domain in full, completed from reference TRBV5-4 and TRBJ2-3, reads ETGVTQSPTHLIKTRGQQVTLRCSSQSGHNTVSWYQQALGQGPQFIFQYYREEENGRGNFPPRFSGLQFPNYSSELNVNALELDDSALYLCASSFGLASTDTQYFGPGTRLTVL.

The CDR3 DNA follows: TGTGCCATCCAAGGGGTGGCCACTGAAGCTTTCTTT. Its translation: CAIQGVATEAFF. V usage is TRBV10-3 and J usage is TRBJ1-1, with D perhaps TRBD1 (5 bases). V shed 8 bases and J shed 4 bases, with 11 bases lying between them. The CDR3 spans 12 residues. CDR1 is ENHRY, CDR2 SYGVKD, per germline.

This rearrangement joins TRBV13 to TRBJ2-3, with 7 positions matching TRBD1. Germline V gene sequence: CDR1 PRHDT, CDR2 FYEKMQ (reference sequence). This CDR3 contains 15 residues. V lost 3 bases, J lost 4 bases, and 7 bases stayed unmatched. The DNA for the CDR3 is TGTGCCAGCAGCTTCACAGGGGTAGTCCCAGATACGCAGTATTTT. It is translated as CASSFTGVVPDTQYF.

A single count supports this clone. The chain uses TRBV2 and TRBJ2-2; 8 bases are a match to TRBD1. This CDR3 is built from 16 residues. The junction had 9 bases not matched to a gene; V was cut back by 4 bases and J by 5 bases. CDR1 is SNHLY and CDR2 is FYNNEI in the germline V gene. The CDR3 DNA follows: TGTGCCAGCAGTGGAGGGACAGGTCAATTTACCGGGGAGCTGTTTTTT. Its protein product is CASSGGTGQFTGELFF.

This clone appeared once. This chain joins TRBV28 and TRBJ1-2; no clear D. V was trimmed by 4 bases and J by 3 bases, leaving 9 bases between them. CDR1 and CDR2 from the germline V gene are MDHEN and SYDVKM. The CDR3 has 13 residues. The CDR3: CASSSAEHYGYTF. The CDR3 coding sequence is TGTGCCAGCAGTTCTGCGGAACACTATGGCTACACCTTC.

V gene TRBV7-2 combines with J gene TRBJ2-2, with 8 bases identical to TRBD2. In germline, CDR1 is SGHTA, CDR2 FQGNSA. With 1 base clipped from V and 5 bases from J, the junction kept 3 bases outside the gene matches. The CDR3 loop spans 15 amino acids. As DNA, the CDR3 is TGTGCCAGCAGCTTAGGTAGCGGGAAGACCGGGGAGCTGTTTTTT. It is translated as CASSLGSGKTGELFF.

The chain joins TRBV5-6 to TRBJ2-7, with D maybe TRBD1 (6 bases). Germline values: CDR1 SGHDT, CDR2 YYEEEE. V was shortened by 2 bases and J by 5 bases, with 14 bases between the two germline ends. The CDR3 is 14 amino acids. The CDR3 reads CASSFWYRDHEQYF. CDR3 bases: TGTGCCAGCAGCTTTTGGTACAGGGACCACGAGCAGTACTTC. Based on the CDR3 plus reference TRBV5-6 and TRBJ2-7, the full variable domain is DAGVTQSPTHLIKTRGQQVTLRCSPKSGHDTVSWYQQALGQGPQFIFQYYEEEERQRGNFPDRFSGHQFPNYSSELNVNALLLGDSALYLCASSFWYRDHEQYFGPGTRLTVT.

This clone was detected a few times. The rearrangement uses TRBV7-8 and TRBJ2-5; 7 bases fit TRBD1. Germline CDR1 reads SGHVS; CDR2 reads FQNEAQ. Trimming cost V 3 bases and J 7 bases; bases outside gene matches: 8. CDR3 size: 14 residues. CDR3 residues: CASSFGLPGGTQYF. The CDR3 coding sequence is TGTGCCAGCAGCTTTGGACTCCCAGGGGGGACCCAGTACTTC.

V and J are TRBV9 and TRBJ2-5; 9 bases match TRBD1. The V gene end was trimmed by 5 bases and the J gene end by 5 bases; junction bases not matched to a gene: 13. In germline, CDR1 is SGDLS, CDR2 YYNGEE. The CDR3 has 16 residues. The CDR3 reads CASSYNTGGEGETQYF. DNA for the CDR3: TGTGCCAGCAGTTATAACACAGGGGGCGAGGGGGAGACCCAGTACTTC.

This rearrangement joins TRBV2 to TRBJ2-7; 9 positions match TRBD1. V lost 8 bases, J lost 2 bases, and 4 bases stayed unmatched. Germline V gene sequence: CDR1 SNHLY, CDR2 FYNNEI. This CDR3 has 13 amino acids. CDR3 sequence (DNA): TGTGCCAGCGGGGGACAGGGAGCCTACGAGCAGTACTTC. Amino acid sequence: CASGGQGAYEQYF. Filled out from reference TRBV2 and TRBJ2-7, the complete variable domain reads EPEVTQTPSHQVTQMGQEVILRCVPISNHLYFYWYRQILGQKVEFLVSFYNNEISEKSEIFDDQFSVERPDGSNFTLKIRSTKLEDSAMYFCASGGQGAYEQYFGPGTRLTVT.

This clone has more than one count but fewer than ten. This same CDR3 is encoded by further DNA sequences in the sample. V gene TRBV19 combines with J gene TRBJ1-1, with no clear D. V was trimmed by 6 bases and J by 3 bases, leaving 11 bases between them. The germline CDR1 and CDR2 sequences are LNHDA and SQIVND (reference sequence). CDR3 length equals 13 residues. CDR3 sequence: CASSILGDTEAFF. The CDR3 DNA follows: TGTGCCAGTAGCATACTCGGGGACACTGAAGCTTTCTTT.

This clone was observed a handful of times. The J gene is TRBJ2-7, the V gene TRBV19; 8 nucleotides match TRBD1. The CDR3 loop spans 16 amino acids. Per the germline V gene, CDR1 is LNHDA and CDR2 is SQIVND (reference sequence). J was trimmed by 6 bases and V by 4 bases; bases with no gene match: 14. The CDR3 DNA sequence: TGTGCCAGTAGTACCACCAGGACAGGGAAACGTGGCGAGCAGTACTTC. Encoded protein: CASSTTRTGKRGEQYF.